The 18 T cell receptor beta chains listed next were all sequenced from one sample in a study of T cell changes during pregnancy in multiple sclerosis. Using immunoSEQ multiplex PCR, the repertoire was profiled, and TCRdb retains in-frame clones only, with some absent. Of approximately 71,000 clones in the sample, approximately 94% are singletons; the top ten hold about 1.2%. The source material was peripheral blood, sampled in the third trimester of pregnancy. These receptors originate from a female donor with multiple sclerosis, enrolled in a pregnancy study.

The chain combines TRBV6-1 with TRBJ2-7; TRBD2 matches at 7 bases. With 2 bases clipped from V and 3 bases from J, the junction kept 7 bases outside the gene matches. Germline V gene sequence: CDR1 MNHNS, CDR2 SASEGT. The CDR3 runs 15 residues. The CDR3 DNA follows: TGTGCCAGCAGTGAAATTTGGCCGGGGGGCTACGAGCAGTACTTC. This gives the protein CASSEIWPGGYEQYF.

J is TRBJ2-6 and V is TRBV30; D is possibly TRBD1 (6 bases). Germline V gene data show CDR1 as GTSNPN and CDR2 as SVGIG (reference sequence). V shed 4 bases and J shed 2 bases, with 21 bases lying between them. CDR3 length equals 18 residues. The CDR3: CAWTDRWGSVTGANVLTF. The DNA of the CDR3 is TGTGCCTGGACCGACAGGTGGGGTTCTGTTACTGGGGCCAACGTCCTGACTTTC.

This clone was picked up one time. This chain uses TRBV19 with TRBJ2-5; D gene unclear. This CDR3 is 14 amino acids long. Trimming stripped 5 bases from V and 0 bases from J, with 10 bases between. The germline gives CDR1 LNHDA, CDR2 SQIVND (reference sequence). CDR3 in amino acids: CASSLSRYQETQYF. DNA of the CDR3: TGTGCCAGTAGTTTGAGTCGCTACCAAGAGACCCAGTACTTC.

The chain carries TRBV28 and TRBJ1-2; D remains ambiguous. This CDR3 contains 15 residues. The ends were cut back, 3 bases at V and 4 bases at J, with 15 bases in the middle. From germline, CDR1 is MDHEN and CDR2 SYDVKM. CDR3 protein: CASSFRVSARYGYTF. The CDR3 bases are TGTGCCAGCAGTTTCCGGGTCAGCGCCCGCTATGGCTACACCTTC.

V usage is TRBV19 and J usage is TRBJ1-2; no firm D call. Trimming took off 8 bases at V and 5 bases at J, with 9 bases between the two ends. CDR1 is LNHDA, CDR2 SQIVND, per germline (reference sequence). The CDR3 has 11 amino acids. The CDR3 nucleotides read TGTGCCAGTGAGAAGAAATATGGCTACACCTTC. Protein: CASEKKYGYTF. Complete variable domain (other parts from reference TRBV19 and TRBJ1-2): DGGITQSPKYLFRKEGQNVTLSCEQNLNHDAMYWYRQDPGQGLRLIYYSQIVNDFQKGDIAEGYSVSREKKESFPLTVTSAQKNPTAFYLCASEKKYGYTFGSGTRLTVV.

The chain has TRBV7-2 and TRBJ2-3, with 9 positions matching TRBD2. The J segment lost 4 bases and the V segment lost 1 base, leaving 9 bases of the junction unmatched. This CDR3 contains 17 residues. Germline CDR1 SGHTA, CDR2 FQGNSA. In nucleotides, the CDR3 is TGTGCCAGCAGCTTAGAGGGGGCTAGCGGGACTCCAGATACGCAGTATTTT. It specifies CASSLEGASGTPDTQYF.

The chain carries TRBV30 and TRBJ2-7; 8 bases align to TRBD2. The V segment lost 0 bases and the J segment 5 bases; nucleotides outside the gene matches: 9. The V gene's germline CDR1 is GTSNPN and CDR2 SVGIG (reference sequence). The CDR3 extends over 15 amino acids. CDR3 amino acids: CAWSVDGRGSHEQYF. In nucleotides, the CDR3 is TGTGCCTGGAGTGTAGACGGGAGGGGGTCCCACGAGCAGTACTTC.

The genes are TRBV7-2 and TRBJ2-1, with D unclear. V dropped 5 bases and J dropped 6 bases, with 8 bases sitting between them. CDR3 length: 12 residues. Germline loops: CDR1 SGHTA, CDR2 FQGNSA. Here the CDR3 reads CASSQYRNEQFF. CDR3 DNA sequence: TGTGCCAGCAGCCAGTACCGCAATGAGCAGTTCTTC.

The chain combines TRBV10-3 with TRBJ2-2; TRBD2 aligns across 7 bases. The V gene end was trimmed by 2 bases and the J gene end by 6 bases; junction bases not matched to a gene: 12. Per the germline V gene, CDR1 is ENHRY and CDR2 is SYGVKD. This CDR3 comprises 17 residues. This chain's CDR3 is CAISELPAGPGSGELFF. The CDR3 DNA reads TGTGCCATCAGTGAGCTGCCAGCGGGACCGGGGTCCGGGGAGCTGTTTTTT.

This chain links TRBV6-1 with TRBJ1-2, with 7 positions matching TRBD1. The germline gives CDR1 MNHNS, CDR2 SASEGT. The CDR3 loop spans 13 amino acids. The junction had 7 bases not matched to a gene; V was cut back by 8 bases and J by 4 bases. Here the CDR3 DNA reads TGTGCCAGCGGGACAGAAGCCATCTATGGCTACACCTTC. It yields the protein CASGTEAIYGYTF.

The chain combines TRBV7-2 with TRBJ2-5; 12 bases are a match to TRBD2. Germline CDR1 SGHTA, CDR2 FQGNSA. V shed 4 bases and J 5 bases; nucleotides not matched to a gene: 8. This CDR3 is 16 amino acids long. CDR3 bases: TGTGCCAGCAGCTCCATCCTAGCGGGAGGGAGGGAGACCCAGTACTTC. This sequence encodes CASSSILAGGRETQYF.

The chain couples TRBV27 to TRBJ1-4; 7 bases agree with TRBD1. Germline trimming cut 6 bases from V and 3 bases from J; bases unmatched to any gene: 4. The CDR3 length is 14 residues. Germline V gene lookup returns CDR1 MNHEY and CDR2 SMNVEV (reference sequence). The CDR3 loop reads CASRRTGSNEKLFF. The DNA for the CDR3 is TGTGCCAGCAGGCGGACAGGATCTAATGAAAAACTGTTTTTT.

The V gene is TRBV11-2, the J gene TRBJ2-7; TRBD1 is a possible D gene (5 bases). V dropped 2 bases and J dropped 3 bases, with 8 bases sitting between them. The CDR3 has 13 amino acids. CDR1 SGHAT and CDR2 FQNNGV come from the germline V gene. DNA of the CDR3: TGTGCCAGCAGCTTAAGGGGCCACTACGAGCAGTACTTC. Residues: CASSLRGHYEQYF.

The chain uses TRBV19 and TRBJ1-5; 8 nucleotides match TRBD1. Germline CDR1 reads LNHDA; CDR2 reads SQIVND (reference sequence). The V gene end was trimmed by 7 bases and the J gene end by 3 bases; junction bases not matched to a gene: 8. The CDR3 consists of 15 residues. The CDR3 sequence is CASTTDRGHNQPQHF. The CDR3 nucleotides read TGTGCCAGTACTACCGACAGGGGTCACAATCAGCCCCAGCATTTT.

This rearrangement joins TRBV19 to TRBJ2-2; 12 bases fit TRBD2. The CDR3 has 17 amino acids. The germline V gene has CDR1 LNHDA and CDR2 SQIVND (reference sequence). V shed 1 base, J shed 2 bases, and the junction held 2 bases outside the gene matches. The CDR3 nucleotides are TGTGCCAGTAGTATAGGGACTAGCGGGACCAACACCGGGGAGCTGTTTTTT. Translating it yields CASSIGTSGTNTGELFF.

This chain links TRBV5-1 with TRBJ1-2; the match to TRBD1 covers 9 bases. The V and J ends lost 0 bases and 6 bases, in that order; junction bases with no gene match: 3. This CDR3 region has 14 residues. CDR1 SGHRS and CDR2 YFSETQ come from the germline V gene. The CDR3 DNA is TGCGCCAGCAGCTTGGCCGGACAGGGGAATGGCTACACCTTC. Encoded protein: CASSLAGQGNGYTF.

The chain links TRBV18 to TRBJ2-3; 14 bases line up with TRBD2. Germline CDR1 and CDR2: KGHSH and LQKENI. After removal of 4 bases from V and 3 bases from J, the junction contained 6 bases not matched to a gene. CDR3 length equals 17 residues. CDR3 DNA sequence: TGTGCCAGCTCACTTGGGACTAGCGGGAGTGGTACAGATACGCAGTATTTT. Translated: CASSLGTSGSGTDTQYF.

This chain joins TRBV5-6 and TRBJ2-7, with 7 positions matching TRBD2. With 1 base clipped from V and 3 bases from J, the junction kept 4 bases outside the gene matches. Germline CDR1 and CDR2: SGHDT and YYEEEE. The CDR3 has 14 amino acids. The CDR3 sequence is CASSLPGTIYEQYF. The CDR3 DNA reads TGTGCCAGCAGCTTGCCCGGGACTATCTACGAGCAGTACTTC.